This is a list of T cell receptor beta chains from one sample in a study of Ad26.COV2.S vaccination and SARS-CoV-2 variants. Sequenced by immunoSEQ multiplex PCR; TCRdb stores in-frame clones only, minus some. The sample contains approximately 300,000 clones, approximately 80% of which appear only once. This specimen consisted of peripheral blood, obtained in a trial of Ad26.COV2.S vaccine versus placebo. The receptors here all came from a person aged 18 to 65 who received the Ad26.COV2.S COVID-19 vaccine or a placebo. CDR3s include the opening cysteine and the closing phenylalanine or tryptophan. D genes are given only for firm matches. Clone size appears in some rows only: once, few, many, or a class for an expanded clone.

V,size,D,J,CDR3,DNA
TRBV27,NA,NA,TRBJ1-6,CASSRDWAAYNSPLHF,TGTGCCAGCAGCCGCGATTGGGCCGCCTATAATTCACCCCTCCACTTT
TRBV7-2,NA,TRBD1,TRBJ2-7,CASRSTGGPPYEQYF,TGTGCCAGCAGATCGACAGGGGGCCCCCCCTACGAGCAGTACTTC
TRBV11-2,NA,NA,TRBJ1-1,CASSLDPRGWAEAFF,TGTGCCAGCAGCTTAGATCCGAGGGGGTGGGCTGAAGCTTTCTTT
TRBV4-2,NA,NA,TRBJ1-1,CASSQVGRGYIIEAFF,TGTGCCAGCAGCCAAGTAGGCAGGGGTTATATTATTGAAGCTTTCTTT
TRBV14,NA,NA,TRBJ2-7,CASSPVEQYF,TGTGCCAGCAGCCCGGTCGAGCAGTACTTC
TRBV12-3/TRBV12-4,NA,NA,TRBJ1-1,CASSFRQAEAFF,TGTGCCAGCAGTTTCCGACAGGCGGAAGCTTTCTTT
TRBV9,NA,NA,TRBJ1-5,CASSVGSTSNQPQHF,TGTGCCAGCAGCGTAGGTAGTACTAGCAATCAGCCCCAGCATTTT
TRBV5-5,few,NA,TRBJ1-1,CASSLRGTSAEAFF,TGTGCCAGCAGCTTGAGGGGGACAAGCGCTGAAGCTTTCTTT
TRBV5-1,NA,TRBD2,TRBJ2-4,CASSLLAGGPVDKNIQYF,TGCGCCAGCAGCTTGCTAGCGGGGGGGCCGGTGGACAAAAACATTCAGTACTTC
TRBV3-1/TRBV3-2,NA,TRBD2,TRBJ2-2,CASSRRAGKNTGELFF,TGTGCCAGCAGCCGCCGAGCGGGGAAGAACACCGGGGAGCTGTTTTTT
TRBV28,NA,NA,TRBJ1-1,CASSELRGTEAFF,TGTGCCAGCAGCGAGCTTCGGGGCACTGAAGCTTTCTTT
TRBV11-2,few,NA,TRBJ2-7,CASRPTEFSYEQYF,TGTGCCAGCCGACCGACAGAATTCTCCTACGAGCAGTACTTC
TRBV18,NA,TRBD1,TRBJ1-5,CASSSGRQGRNQPQHF,TGTGCCAGCTCTTCCGGTCGACAGGGGAGAAATCAGCCCCAGCATTTT
TRBV2,NA,NA,TRBJ2-5,CASSLAETQYF,TGTGCCAGCAGCCTAGCAGAGACCCAGTACTTC
TRBV28,once,TRBD1,TRBJ2-7,CASSTSGTGTYEQYF,TGTGCCAGCAGTACATCCGGGACAGGGACCTACGAGCAGTACTTC
TRBV5-1,NA,NA,TRBJ2-3,CASSLWGGDTDTQYF,TGCGCCAGCAGCTTGTGGGGCGGGGACACAGATACGCAGTATTTT
TRBV28,once,NA,TRBJ2-1,CASSLTQGLFF,TGTGCCAGCAGTTTAACCCAGGGTCTGTTCTTC